This T cell receptor (beta chain) is from a study of T cell changes during pregnancy in multiple sclerosis. TCRdb keeps only in-frame clones here, not all; method: immunoSEQ multiplex PCR. The sample shows over 30,000 clones, about 90% of them seen only once. Germline CDR1 SNHLY, CDR2 FYNNEI. V trimming: 2 bases; J trimming: 0 bases; junction bases outside the gene matches: 10. This CDR3 is 19 amino acids long. This TCR came from a female donor with multiple sclerosis, enrolled in a pregnancy study. The sequences come from CD8+ T cells from peripheral blood mononuclear cells, collected in the third trimester of pregnancy. The rearrangement joins TRBV2 to TRBJ2-3; TRBD2 agrees at 11 bases. In DNA, the CDR3 is TGTGCCAGCAGTGAAACTAGCGGGGGCCAATTCTCTAGCACAGATACGCAGTATTTT. Its translation is CASSETSGGQFSSTDTQYF.